Shown below are 20 T cell receptor beta chains from a single sample sequenced in a study of T cell responses to AZD1222 COVID-19 vaccine. This table comes from immunoSEQ multiplex PCR, and its TCRdb copy is limited to in-frame clones, with some not included. The sample records 75,000 to 100,000 clones, 70% to 90% being singletons. Here the sequenced sample was peripheral blood, taken on day 0 of AZD1222 vaccination. These receptors were collected from an adult in good health.

The chain couples TRBV12-3 or TRBV12-4 to TRBJ2-7; D call uncertain. V was clipped by 2 bases and J by 6 bases, with 5 bases between them. This CDR3 has 11 amino acids. DNA for the CDR3: TGTGCCAGCAGTTTAAAGGGCGAGCAGTACTTC. Protein product: CASSLKGEQYF.

This chain connects TRBV28 to TRBJ1-2; 10 bases align to TRBD1. The CDR3 covers 15 residues. Trimming cost V 3 bases and J 5 bases; bases outside gene matches: 6. Germline V lookup: CDR1 MDHEN, CDR2 SYDVKM. The CDR3 nucleotides read TGTGCCAGCAGTTTGACAGGGGGCCCTATATATGGCTACACCTTC. Translated: CASSLTGGPIYGYTF.

V and J are TRBV3-1 (or the pseudogene TRBV3-2) and TRBJ1-4; D remains unclear. Between the trimmed V and J ends, which lost 3 bases and 10 bases, there was a span of 12 bases. CDR3 length: 13 amino acids. The V gene's germline CDR1 is LGHDT and CDR2 YNNKEL (reference sequence). The DNA for the CDR3 is TGTGCCAGCAGCCATGGAAGGGAGGGAAAACTGTTTTTT. This codes for CASSHGREGKLFF.

The CDR3, as DNA: TGTGCCAGCAGCTTAGGTGTGTGGAGGGACCTCAATCAGCCCCAGCATTTT. Translated: CASSLGVWRDLNQPQHF. The rearrangement joins TRBV7-6 to TRBJ1-5; maybe TRBD1 (5 bases). V shed 1 base and J shed 3 bases, with 16 bases lying between them. The CDR3 extends over 17 amino acids. Germline V lookup: CDR1 SGHVS, CDR2 FNYEAQ.

The count of this clone is one. V usage is TRBV2 and J usage is TRBJ1-2; possibly TRBD1 for D (6 bases). Germline V lookup: CDR1 SNHLY, CDR2 FYNNEI. The CDR3 is 14 residues long. V lost 3 bases to trimming and J lost 3 bases, with 11 bases between them. Written as DNA, the CDR3 is TGTGCCAGCAGTGAGGTCAGGACAGACTATGGCTACACCTTC. It translates to CASSEVRTDYGYTF. Together with reference TRBV2 and TRBJ1-2, the CDR3 gives the full variable domain: EPEVTQTPSHQVTQMGQEVILRCVPISNHLYFYWYRQILGQKVEFLVSFYNNEISEKSEIFDDQFSVERPDGSNFTLKIRSTKLEDSAMYFCASSEVRTDYGYTFGSGTRLTVV.

The chain uses TRBV19 and TRBJ2-2; D might be TRBD2 (5 bases). Germline assignment: CDR1 LNHDA and CDR2 SQIVND (reference sequence). The V end lost 6 bases, the J end lost 6 bases, and 20 bases lay between the germline ends. This CDR3 region has 16 residues. Here the CDR3 reads CASSIPGWYRAGELFF. In DNA form, the CDR3 reads TGTGCCAGTAGCATCCCGGGGTGGTATAGAGCCGGGGAGCTGTTTTTT.

The CDR3 sequence is CASSERGQYTGELFF. CDR3 in DNA: TGCGCCAGCAGTGAAAGGGGACAATACACCGGGGAGCTGTTTTTT. The J gene is TRBJ2-2, the V gene TRBV10-2, with TRBD1 as a possible D gene (6 bases). V gave up 3 bases and J gave up 3 bases, with 11 bases separating them. From germline, CDR1 is WSHSY and CDR2 SAAADI. CDR3 length: 15 residues.

The rearrangement joins TRBV19 to TRBJ1-3; TRBD1 is a possible D gene (6 bases). V was shortened by 11 bases and J by 1 base, with 15 bases between the two germline ends. CDR3 length equals 14 residues. Germline V gene lookup returns CDR1 LNHDA and CDR2 SQIVND (reference sequence). The CDR3 region has the DNA TGTGCCGGAGGCACCGGGACATCTGGAAACACCATATATTTT. Its translation is CAGGTGTSGNTIYF.

Concerning this clone itself: Other DNA sequences in the sample encode the same CDR3. J is TRBJ1-5 and V is TRBV9; unclear D gene. CDR1 SGDLS and CDR2 YYNGEE come from the germline V gene. Deletions cut 0 bases from V and 2 bases from J, with 6 bases between. CDR3 length: 14 amino acids. The CDR3 loop is CASSVGGGNQPQHF. The CDR3 region has the DNA TGTGCCAGCAGCGTAGGCGGGGGCAATCAGCCCCAGCATTTT.

This chain joins TRBV9 and TRBJ2-1; 8 bases fit TRBD2. Germline V lookup: CDR1 SGDLS, CDR2 YYNGEE. The CDR3 has 16 residues. V lost 4 bases and J lost 0; bases outside the gene matches: 6. Here the CDR3 DNA reads TGTGCCAGCAGCAGCCGCGGGGGGAGCTCCTACAATGAGCAGTTCTTC. Its protein product is CASSSRGGSSYNEQFF.

The rearrangement joins TRBV7-8 to TRBJ1-1, with a possible D match to TRBD1 (6 bases). In germline, CDR1 is SGHVS, CDR2 FQNEAQ. The CDR3 length is 15 residues. V lost 1 base and J 0 bases, leaving 9 bases between the germline ends. CDR3 nucleotide sequence: TGTGCCAGCAGCTTAGGGGGGGCTCTGAACACTGAAGCTTTCTTT. Translating it yields CASSLGGALNTEAFF.

The chain recombines TRBV5-1 with TRBJ2-5; 12 bases line up with TRBD2. J lost 2 bases, V lost 0 bases, and 8 bases had no gene match. The V gene's germline CDR1 is SGHRS and CDR2 YFSETQ. This CDR3 region has 18 residues. The CDR3 sequence: CASSLVGPSGGAQETQYF. CDR3 sequence (DNA): TGCGCCAGCAGCTTGGTGGGCCCTAGCGGGGGGGCGCAAGAGACCCAGTACTTC.

This chain uses TRBV10-3 with TRBJ1-3, with TRBD1 as a possible D gene (5 bases). V was clipped by 3 bases and J by 0 bases, with 18 bases between them. Germline CDR1 reads ENHRY; CDR2 reads SYGVKD. The CDR3 extends over 18 amino acids. The CDR3 protein is CAISDKGKPSSSGNTIYF. CDR3 coding DNA: TGTGCCATCAGTGATAAGGGGAAGCCGTCTTCCTCTGGAAACACCATATATTTT.

The rearrangement joins TRBV11-2 to TRBJ1-6; maybe TRBD1 (5 bases). The CDR3 has 15 amino acids. Germline CDR1 SGHAT, CDR2 FQNNGV. V dropped 4 bases and J dropped 10 bases, with 17 bases sitting between them. The CDR3 spells CASSSSGRGSSPLHF. CDR3 DNA sequence: TGTGCCAGCAGCTCCTCGGGGAGGGGAAGCTCACCCCTCCACTTT.

The gene calls are TRBV5-1 and TRBJ1-2, with a weak D call TRBD1 (5 bases). The ends were cut back, 4 bases at V and 0 bases at J, with 13 bases in the middle. Germline lookup yields CDR1 SGHRS and CDR2 YFSETQ. The CDR3 length is 15 residues. The CDR3 nucleotides read TGCGCCAGCAGCCCGGGGGGTTATGCTAACTATGGCTACACCTTC. Translating gives CASSPGGYANYGYTF.

The CDR3 region is CAIKPRGASTDTQYF. CDR3 sequence (DNA): TGTGCCATCAAGCCCCGGGGTGCTAGCACAGATACGCAGTATTTT. The rearrangement links TRBV10-3 to TRBJ2-3, with D possibly TRBD2 on 5 matching bases. The germline gives CDR1 ENHRY, CDR2 SYGVKD. V was pared by 7 bases and J by 0 bases, with 14 bases between. There are 15 residues in the CDR3.

This clone was counted a few times. This sequence joins TRBV10-1 and TRBJ2-3; D unclear. V lost 0 bases, J lost 7 bases, and 8 bases lay in between. The CDR3 totals 13 residues. Germline CDR1 reads WNHNN; CDR2 reads SYGVQD (reference sequence). This chain's CDR3 is CASSESVENTQYF. For the CDR3, the DNA is TGCGCCAGCAGTGAGTCGGTGGAAAATACGCAGTATTTT.

J is TRBJ1-1 and V is TRBV5-4; D is unresolved. Per the germline V gene, CDR1 is SGHNT and CDR2 is YYREEE (reference sequence). The CDR3 runs 13 residues. The V end was cut by 4 bases, the J end by 5 bases, with 12 bases between. As DNA, the CDR3 is TGTGCCAGCAGCCGGACGGAGAGGACTGAAGCTTTCTTT. Its protein product is CASSRTERTEAFF.

Written as DNA, the CDR3 is TGTGCCAGCAGCGTAGAGGTCGGGGGTCTCAACTATGGCTACACCTTC. It specifies CASSVEVGGLNYGYTF. The chain links TRBV9 to TRBJ1-2, with a tentative D call TRBD1 (5 bases). Germline V lookup: CDR1 SGDLS, CDR2 YYNGEE. CDR3 length: 16 residues. Trimming stripped 0 bases from V and 2 bases from J, with 14 bases between.

This CDR3 reads CASSLVRTRSYEQYF. CDR3 coding DNA: TGTGCCAGCAGCTTAGTTCGAACCCGAAGCTACGAGCAGTACTTC. The chain employs TRBV11-2 and TRBJ2-7, with D hard to call. V was clipped by 1 base and J by 3 bases, with 13 bases between them. This CDR3 region has 15 residues. CDR1 and CDR2 (germline): SGHAT, FQNNGV.